Included here is one T cell receptor beta chain sequence, with context. The target of this receptor is not known. Per-nucleotide qualities are absent, and no much larger clonotype sits a single base away. The sample is drawn from a study of blood T cell repertoires in COVID-19 (dated by TCRdb to 2020 to 2021). As for the study more broadly: Collaborator samples came from the United States, Italy and Spain and covered acute and convalescent phases of COVID-19. The repertoires were released in a freely available public database meant as a resource for research on the immune response to SARS-CoV-2. Samples came from the ongoing ImmuneRACE study (first 160 participants) plus 1,254 subjects from 6 global collaborators. The material from the prospective study consisted of cDNA or gDNA derived from T cells, B-cell-depleted T cells, or PBMCs. Deeply sampled blood TCRbeta repertoires from subjects exposed to, actively infected with, or recovered from COVID-19 were included in the dataset. The sample metadata nearly always contained a de-identified subject ID, COVID-19 status, age in years and sex. Where HLA class I and class II types were available, the types were taken from metadata supplied by the sample provider, not from assay-based typing.

TCRbeta CDR3 regions were amplified from genomic DNA by means of the immunoSEQ Assay, a bias-controlled multiplex PCR. The authors' analysis ran thus. The number of nucleated cells in each sample was estimated by amplification of reference gene primers within the assay. To quantify the absolute abundance of each unique TCRbeta CDR3 rearrangement, sequence reads were collapsed and filtered. For each sample, productive Simpson clonality was calculated by taking the square root of Simpson's diversity index across productive rearrangements. This immuneACCESS table, as held by TCRdb, lists in-frame sequences with V and J called but not all clones. Of the missing ones, under half trace to an unresolved V gene in checked studies; the others have no known cause. V, J and clone size derive from that table, while D and trimming were established from the DNA sequence. The sample profile shows approximately 400,000 clones; around 92% of them were found once. Together, the top ten hold roughly 1.2% of the sample.

The paper's findings and limits, for the study overall: How much clinical and demographic metadata was included differed by source and by participant, and the metadata was provided uncurated.

Collaborating institutions collected whole blood in K2EDTA tubes following their own protocols. Collaborator samples were shipped for TCRbeta analysis as frozen whole blood, isolated PBMCs, or DNA extracted from either sample type. This receptor was obtained from a man aged 35 to 55 with acute or convalescent COVID-19. The sample comprised peripheral blood.

The DNA sequence reads TGTGCCAGCAGCCAAATCGGGACTAGCGGCACAGATACGCAGTATTTT. Translated, this gives CASSQIGTSGTDTQYF. This sequence uses TRBV4-2 and TRBJ2-3; TRBD2 matches 10 bases in the middle. Based on the germline V gene, the CDR1 and CDR2 sequences are LGHNA and YNFKEQ. The CDR3 runs 16 residues from the cysteine to the phenylalanine. The read is trimmed to its CDR3 DNA, 48 bases read in frame from base 1. V has 2 bases trimmed and J has 1 base trimmed; junction bases matching no gene number 3.